This T cell receptor beta chain was retrieved from a study of CD8 T cells in Susac syndrome. Both CD4+ and CD8+ T cells were negatively isolated, and TEMRA cells underwent FACS enrichment. The RNA input was roughly 0.5 to 1 ug, and it was reverse transcribed with random hexamers. MiXCR, applied by TCRdb to the immunoSEQ multiplex PCR reads, yields one record per CDR3 protein. The repertoire consists of more than 150,000 distinct CDR3 sequences, with roughly 94% occurring once and the leading ten covering over 0.2%. This CDR3 has 12 amino acids. Germline V gives CDR1 SEHNR, CDR2 FQNEAQ (reference sequence). V dropped 5 bases and J dropped 10; count of bases not matched to a gene: 6.

This clonotype was obtained from a human donor with multiple sclerosis. This chain connects TRBV7-9 to TRBJ1-1; 8 bases are shared with TRBD1. Sequencing was done on a sample of CD8+ T cells from PBMCs. The CDR3 DNA reads as TGTGCCAGCAGCGATCAGGGGGCAGGAGCTTTCTTT. This codes for CASSDQGAGAFF.